This TCR beta chain was captured in a study of breast tumors, draining lymph nodes, adjacent tissues. Study conclusions and caveats: Data only fit, rather than demonstrated, lymph node origin of most tumor T cells.

V lost 5 bases to trimming and J lost 5 bases, with 19 bases between them. Germline CDR1 LNHDA, CDR2 SQIVND (reference sequence). CDR3 length equals 15 residues. This clonotype was detected once. No antigen is known for it. It may be a read error: a sequence one base away is much more abundant. Samples came from axillary lymph nodes draining the breast cancer. TCRdb processed the multiplex PCR reads anew with MiXCR; each CDR3 protein has one entry. There are 270,000 or so distinct CDR3 sequences in the sample; 30% to 35% occur only once, and under 1.2% lies in the top ten. This chain uses TRBV19 with TRBJ2-7; possible D gene TRBD1, 7 bases. The sequencing sample was made of axillary lymph node tissue. The sequence came from a female donor with breast cancer. Some clones in this sample may be carry-over from other donors' samples. The CDR3 loop is CASSLGGGGLHEQYF. In DNA, the CDR3 is TGTGCCAGTAGTCTAGGCGGAGGGGGCCTCCACGAGCAGTACTTC.